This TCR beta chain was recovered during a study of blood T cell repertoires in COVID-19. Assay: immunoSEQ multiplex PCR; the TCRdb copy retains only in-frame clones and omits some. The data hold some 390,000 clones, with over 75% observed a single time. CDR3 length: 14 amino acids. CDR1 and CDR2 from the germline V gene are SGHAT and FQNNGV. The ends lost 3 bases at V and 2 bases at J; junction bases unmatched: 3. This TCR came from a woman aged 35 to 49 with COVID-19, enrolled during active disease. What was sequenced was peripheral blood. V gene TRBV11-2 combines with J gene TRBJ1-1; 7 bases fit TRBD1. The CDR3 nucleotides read TGTGCCAGCAGCTTTGACAGGGACAACACTGAAGCTTTCTTT. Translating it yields CASSFDRDNTEAFF.